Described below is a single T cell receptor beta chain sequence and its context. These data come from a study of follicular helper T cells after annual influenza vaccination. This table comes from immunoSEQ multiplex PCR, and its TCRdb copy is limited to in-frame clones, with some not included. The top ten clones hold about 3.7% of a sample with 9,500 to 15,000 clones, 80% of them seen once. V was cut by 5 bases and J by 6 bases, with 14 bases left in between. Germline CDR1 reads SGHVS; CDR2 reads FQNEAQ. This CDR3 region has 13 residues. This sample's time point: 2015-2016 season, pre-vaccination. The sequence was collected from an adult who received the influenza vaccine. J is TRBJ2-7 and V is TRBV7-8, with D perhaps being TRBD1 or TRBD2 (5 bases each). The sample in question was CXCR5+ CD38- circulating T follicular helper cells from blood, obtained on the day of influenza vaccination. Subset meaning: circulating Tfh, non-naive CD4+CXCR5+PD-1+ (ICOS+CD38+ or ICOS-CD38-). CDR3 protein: CASSPGTALEQYF. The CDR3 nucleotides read TGTGCCAGCAGCCCGGGGACGGCTCTCGAGCAGTACTTC.